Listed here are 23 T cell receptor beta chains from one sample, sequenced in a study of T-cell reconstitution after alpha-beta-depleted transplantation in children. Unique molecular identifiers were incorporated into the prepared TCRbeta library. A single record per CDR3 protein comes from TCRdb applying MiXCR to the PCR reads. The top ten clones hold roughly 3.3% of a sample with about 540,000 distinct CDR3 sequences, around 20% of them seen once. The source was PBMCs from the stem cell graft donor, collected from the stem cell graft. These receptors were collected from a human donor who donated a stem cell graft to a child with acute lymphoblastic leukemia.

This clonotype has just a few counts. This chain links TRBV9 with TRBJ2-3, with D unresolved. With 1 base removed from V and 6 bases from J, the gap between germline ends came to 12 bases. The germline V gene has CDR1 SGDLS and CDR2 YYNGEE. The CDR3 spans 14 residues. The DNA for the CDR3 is TGTGCCAGCAGCGTACAGAGAACAGCGGATACGCAGTATTTT. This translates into CASSVQRTADTQYF.

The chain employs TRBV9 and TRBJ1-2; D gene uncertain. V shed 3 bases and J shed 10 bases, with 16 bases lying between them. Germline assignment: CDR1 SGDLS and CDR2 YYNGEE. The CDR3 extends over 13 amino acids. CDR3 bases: TGTGCCAGCAGCGCAAGACGGAGCTGGGACTACACCTTC. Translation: CASSARRSWDYTF.

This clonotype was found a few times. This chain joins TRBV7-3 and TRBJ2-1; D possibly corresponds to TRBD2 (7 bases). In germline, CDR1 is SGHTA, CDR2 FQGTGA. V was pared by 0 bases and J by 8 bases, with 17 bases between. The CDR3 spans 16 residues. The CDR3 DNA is TGTGCCAGCAGCTTAACGGGGACTATAAGACAGGATGAGCAGTTCTTC. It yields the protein CASSLTGTIRQDEQFF.

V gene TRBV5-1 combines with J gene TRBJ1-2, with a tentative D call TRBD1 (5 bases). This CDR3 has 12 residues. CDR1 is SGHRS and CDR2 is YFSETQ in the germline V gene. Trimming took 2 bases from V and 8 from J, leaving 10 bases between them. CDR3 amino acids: CASSFDGHGYTF. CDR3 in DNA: TGCGCCAGCAGCTTCGATGGACACGGCTACACCTTC.

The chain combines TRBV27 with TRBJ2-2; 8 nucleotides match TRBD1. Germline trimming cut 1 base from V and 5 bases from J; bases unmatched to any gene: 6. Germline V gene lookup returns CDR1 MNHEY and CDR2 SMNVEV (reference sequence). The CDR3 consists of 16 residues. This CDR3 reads CASSLWAQGGTGELFF. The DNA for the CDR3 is TGTGCCAGCAGTTTATGGGCACAGGGGGGTACCGGGGAGCTGTTTTTT.

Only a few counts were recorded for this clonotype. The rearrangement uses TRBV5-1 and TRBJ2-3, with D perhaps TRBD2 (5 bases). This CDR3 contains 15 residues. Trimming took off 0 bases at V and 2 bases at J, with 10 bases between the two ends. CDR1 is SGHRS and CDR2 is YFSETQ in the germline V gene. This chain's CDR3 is CASSLVWTDTDTQYF. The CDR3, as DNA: TGCGCCAGCAGCTTGGTGTGGACTGACACAGATACGCAGTATTTT.

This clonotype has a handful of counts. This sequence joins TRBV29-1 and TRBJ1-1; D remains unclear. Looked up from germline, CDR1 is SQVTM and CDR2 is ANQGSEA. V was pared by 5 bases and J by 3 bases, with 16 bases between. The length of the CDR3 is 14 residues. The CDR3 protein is CSVFGHGRHTEAFF. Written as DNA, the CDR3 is TGCAGCGTTTTCGGCCACGGGCGGCACACTGAAGCTTTCTTT.

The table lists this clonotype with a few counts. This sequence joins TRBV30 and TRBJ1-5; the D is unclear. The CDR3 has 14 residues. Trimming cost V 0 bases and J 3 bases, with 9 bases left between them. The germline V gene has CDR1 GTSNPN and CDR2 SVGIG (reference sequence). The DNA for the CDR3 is TGTGCCTGGAGTGTTGGGCAGCTCAATCAGCCCCAGCATTTT. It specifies CAWSVGQLNQPQHF.

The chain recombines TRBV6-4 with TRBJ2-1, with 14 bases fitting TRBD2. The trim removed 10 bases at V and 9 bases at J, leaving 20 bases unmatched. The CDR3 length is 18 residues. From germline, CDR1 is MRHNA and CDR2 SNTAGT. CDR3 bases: TGTGCCACCCGAAAGCGGCCGTTGGGACTAGCGGGAGAGGGTGAGCAGTTCTTC. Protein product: CATRKRPLGLAGEGEQFF.

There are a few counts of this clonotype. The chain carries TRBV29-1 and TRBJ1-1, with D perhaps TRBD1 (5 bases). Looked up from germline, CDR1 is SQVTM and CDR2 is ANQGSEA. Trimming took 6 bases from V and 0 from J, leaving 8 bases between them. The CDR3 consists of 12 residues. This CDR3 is CSVTGLNTEAFF. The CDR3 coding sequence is TGCAGCGTAACAGGCCTGAACACTGAAGCTTTCTTT.

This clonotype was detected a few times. The CDR3 nucleotides are TGTGCCATCAGTGATATTGGGTATGAGCAGTTCTTC. Protein: CAISDIGYEQFF. The chain couples TRBV10-3 to TRBJ2-1, with D hard to call. From germline, CDR1 is ENHRY and CDR2 SYGVKD. The CDR3 has 12 amino acids. Trimming took 3 bases from V and 8 from J, leaving 8 bases between them.

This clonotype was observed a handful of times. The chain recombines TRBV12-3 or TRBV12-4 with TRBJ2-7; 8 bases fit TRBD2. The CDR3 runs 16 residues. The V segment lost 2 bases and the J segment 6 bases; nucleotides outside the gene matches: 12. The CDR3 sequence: CASSLYGGIGTSEQYF. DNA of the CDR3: TGTGCCAGCAGTTTATATGGGGGCATAGGGACTAGCGAGCAGTACTTC.

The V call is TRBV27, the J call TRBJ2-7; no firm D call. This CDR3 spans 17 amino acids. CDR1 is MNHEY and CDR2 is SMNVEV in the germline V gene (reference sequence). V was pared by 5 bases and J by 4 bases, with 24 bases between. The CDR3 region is CASSPRSGGVASYEQYF. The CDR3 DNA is TGTGCCAGCAGTCCCCGATCGGGTGGGGTAGCCTCGTACGAGCAGTACTTC.

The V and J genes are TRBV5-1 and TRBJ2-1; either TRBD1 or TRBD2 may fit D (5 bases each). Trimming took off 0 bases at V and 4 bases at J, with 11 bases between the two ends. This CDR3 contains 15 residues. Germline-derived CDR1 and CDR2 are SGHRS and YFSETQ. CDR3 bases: TGCGCCAGCAGCTTGGCGGGGCCCGATTACAATGAGCAGTTCTTC. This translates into CASSLAGPDYNEQFF.

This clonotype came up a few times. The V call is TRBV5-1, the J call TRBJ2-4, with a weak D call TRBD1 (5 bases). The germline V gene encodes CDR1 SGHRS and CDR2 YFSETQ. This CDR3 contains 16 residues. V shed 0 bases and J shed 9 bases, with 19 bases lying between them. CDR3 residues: CASSLASGGAGSIQYF. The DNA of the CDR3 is TGCGCCAGCAGCTTGGCTAGTGGTGGGGCTGGAAGCATTCAGTACTTC. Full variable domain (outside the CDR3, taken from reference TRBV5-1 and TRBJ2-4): KAGVTQTPRYLIKTRGQQVTLSCSPISGHRSVSWYQQTPGQGLQFLFEYFSETQRNKGNFPGRFSGRQFSNSRSEMNVSTLELGDSALYLCASSLASGGAGSIQYFGAGTRLSVL.

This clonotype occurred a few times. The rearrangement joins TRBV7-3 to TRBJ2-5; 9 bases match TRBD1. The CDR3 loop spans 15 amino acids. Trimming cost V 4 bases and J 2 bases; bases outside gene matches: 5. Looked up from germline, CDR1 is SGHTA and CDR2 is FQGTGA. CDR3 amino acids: CASSSGQGMQETQYF. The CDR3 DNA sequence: TGTGCCAGCAGCTCGGGACAGGGAATGCAAGAGACCCAGTACTTC.

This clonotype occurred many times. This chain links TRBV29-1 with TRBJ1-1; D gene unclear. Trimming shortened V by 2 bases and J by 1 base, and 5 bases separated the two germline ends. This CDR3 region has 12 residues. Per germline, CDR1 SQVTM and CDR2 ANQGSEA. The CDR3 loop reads CSVERWNTEAFF. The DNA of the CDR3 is TGCAGCGTTGAACGGTGGAACACTGAAGCTTTCTTT.

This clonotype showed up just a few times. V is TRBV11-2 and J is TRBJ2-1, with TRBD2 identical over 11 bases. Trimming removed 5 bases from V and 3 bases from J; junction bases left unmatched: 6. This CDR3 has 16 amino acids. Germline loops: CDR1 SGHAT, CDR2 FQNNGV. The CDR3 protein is CASSPLGLADYNEQFF. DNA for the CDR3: TGTGCCAGCAGCCCTTTGGGACTAGCGGACTACAATGAGCAGTTCTTC.

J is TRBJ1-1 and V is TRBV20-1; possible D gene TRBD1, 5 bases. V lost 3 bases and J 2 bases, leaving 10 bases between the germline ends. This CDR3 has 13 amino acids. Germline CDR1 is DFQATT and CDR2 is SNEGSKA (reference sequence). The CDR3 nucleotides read TGCAGTGCTAGCGGGACGGCTAACACTGAAGCTTTCTTT. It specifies CSASGTANTEAFF.

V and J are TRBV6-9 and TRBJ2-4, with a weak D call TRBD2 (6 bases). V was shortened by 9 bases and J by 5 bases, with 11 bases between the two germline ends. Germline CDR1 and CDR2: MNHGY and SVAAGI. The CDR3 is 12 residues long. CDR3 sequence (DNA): TGTGCCAGGGGACTTGGACAAAACATTCAGTACTTC. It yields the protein CARGLGQNIQYF.

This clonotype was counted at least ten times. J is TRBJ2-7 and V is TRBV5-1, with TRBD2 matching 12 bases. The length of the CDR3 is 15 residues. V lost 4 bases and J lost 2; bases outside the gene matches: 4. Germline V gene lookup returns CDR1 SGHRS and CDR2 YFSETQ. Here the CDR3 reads CASSAGLAGPYEQYF. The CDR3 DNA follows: TGCGCCAGCAGCGCGGGACTAGCGGGTCCCTACGAGCAGTACTTC.

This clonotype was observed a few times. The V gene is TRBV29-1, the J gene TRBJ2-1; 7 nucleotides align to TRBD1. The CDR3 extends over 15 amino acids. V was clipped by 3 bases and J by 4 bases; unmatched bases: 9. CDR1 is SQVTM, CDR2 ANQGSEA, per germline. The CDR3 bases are TGCAGCGTTGAGTCCGGGACAGATACGTACAATGAGCAGTTCTTC. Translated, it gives CSVESGTDTYNEQFF.

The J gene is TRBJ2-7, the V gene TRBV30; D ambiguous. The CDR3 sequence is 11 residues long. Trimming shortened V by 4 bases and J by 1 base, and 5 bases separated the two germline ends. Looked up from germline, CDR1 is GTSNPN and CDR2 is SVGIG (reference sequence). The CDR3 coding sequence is TGTGCCTGGACAGCTTCCTACGAGCAGTACTTC. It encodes CAWTASYEQYF.